These 5 T cell receptor beta chains came from one sample sequenced in a study of T cell responses to AZD1222 COVID-19 vaccine. Here immunoSEQ multiplex PCR was the method, and the copy in TCRdb shows in-frame clones only, minus some. The profile shows about 100,000 clones, approximately 90% of them singletons. The material was peripheral blood, obtained on day 0 of AZD1222 vaccination. The receptors were sampled from an adult in good health.

This clone was counted only a few times. This sequence joins TRBV30 and TRBJ2-7; D may match TRBD1 or TRBD2 (5 bases each). In germline, CDR1 is GTSNPN, CDR2 SVGIG (reference sequence). The V end was cut by 0 bases, the J end by 5 bases, with 14 bases between. There are 14 residues in the CDR3. CDR3 in amino acids: CAWSVLGERNEQYF. CDR3 nucleotides: TGTGCCTGGAGTGTACTAGGGGAGAGGAACGAGCAGTACTTC. The full variable domain, with the rest looked up from reference TRBV30 and TRBJ2-7, is SQTIHQWPATLVQPVGSPLSLECTVEGTSNPNLYWYRQAAGRGLQLLFYSVGIGQISSEVPQNLSASRPQDRQFILSSKKLLLSDSGFYLCAWSVLGERNEQYFGPGTRLTVT.

The chain recombines TRBV9 with TRBJ1-2, with D perhaps matching TRBD1 (6 bases). This CDR3 has 18 residues. Germline CDR1 reads SGDLS; CDR2 reads YYNGEE. V lost 4 bases, J lost 0 bases, and 22 bases lay in between. CDR3: CASSRSTGTLSSNYGYTF. CDR3 in DNA: TGTGCCAGCAGCCGGTCAACAGGGACCCTTTCGTCTAACTATGGCTACACCTTC.

This clone was counted once. The V gene is TRBV28, the J gene TRBJ1-5; 8 bases are a match to TRBD1. The CDR3 is 12 residues long. Trimming at V came to 8 bases and at J to 4 bases, leaving 1 base not matched to a gene. Germline V CDR1 and CDR2: MDHEN, SYDVKM. CDR3 nucleotides: TGTGCCAGCCGACAGGGGAATCAGCCCCAGCATTTT. Translating it yields CASRQGNQPQHF.

The chain has TRBV27 and TRBJ1-3; no firm D call. The CDR3 has 14 amino acids. Germline V gene data show CDR1 as MNHEY and CDR2 as SMNVEV (reference sequence). Trimming cost V 6 bases and J 4 bases, with 13 bases left between them. The CDR3 spells CASSTGVAGNTIYF. The CDR3, as DNA: TGTGCCAGCAGCACCGGAGTGGCCGGAAACACCATATATTTT.

The chain joins TRBV7-8 to TRBJ2-5; 10 nucleotides line up with TRBD2. Germline trimming cut 2 bases from V and 5 bases from J; bases unmatched to any gene: 8. CDR1 and CDR2 (germline): SGHVS, FQNEAQ. The CDR3 is 16 amino acids. CDR3 sequence: CASSLFVTSGEETQYF. CDR3 in DNA: TGTGCCAGCAGCTTATTCGTTACTAGCGGGGAGGAGACCCAGTACTTC.